Below, 32 T cell receptor beta chains from the same sample are listed, as sequenced in a study of molecular identifiers for immune sequencing clone quantification (dated by TCRdb to 2016 to 2019). The library was prepared using PCR. This sample was sequenced with an Illumina HiSeq 4000. The raw public data were reprocessed by TCRdb itself: fastp quality trimming at Q25, MiXCR clonotype calling, in-frame beta chains only. CDR3 protein duplicates are merged, each entry listing the most common genes and DNA. Across this sample there are 600,000 to 650,000 distinct CDR3 sequences, with about 20% seen only once. Roughly 0.9% of the sample is held by the ten biggest clonotypes. The sequenced sample was naive CD8+ T cells from blood, with Jurkat cell RNA spiked in. Explained via the paper, the cell subset or site label denotes: FACS-sorted CD8+CD4-CCR7+CD45RA+ naive T cells. These receptors were collected from a human donor in good health. Some libraries in this study had Jurkat cell RNA spiked in.

As regards this clonotype: This may arise from a read error, as a much more abundant clone is one base away. This likely comes from a read error, as the CDR3 has no conserved phenylalanine or tryptophan at its end. The DNA is omitted, as the CDR3 cannot be located on it reliably, and the CDR3 follows TCRdb's listing. CDR3 protein: CAWSESRDLPSL. The chain carries TRBV30 and TRBJ1-1; no DNA check was done on the table's D call, TRBD1. Germline V gives CDR1 GTSNPN, CDR2 SVGIG (reference sequence). The CDR3 adds up to 12 amino acids, both ends counted.

This clonotype appeared many times. CDR3: CASSLGVNTGTEAFF. The CDR3 bases are TGTGCCAGCAGCTTAGGGGTCAACACGGGCACTGAAGCTTTCTTT. This chain connects TRBV7-9 to TRBJ1-1; D not resolved. This CDR3 spans 15 amino acids. V lost 1 base and J 4 bases, leaving 13 bases between the germline ends. Germline CDR1 SEHNR, CDR2 FQNEAQ (reference sequence).

This clonotype occurred many times. V is TRBV4-3 and J is TRBJ2-2; tentative D call: TRBD2 (6 bases). The CDR3 contains 15 residues. V was trimmed by 0 bases and J by 5 bases, leaving 10 bases between them. Germline loops: CDR1 LGHNA, CDR2 YSLEER. The CDR3 spells CASSQDLAVTGELFF. The CDR3 DNA follows: TGCGCCAGCAGCCAAGATTTAGCGGTTACCGGGGAGCTGTTTTTT.

Of note for this clonotype: Just one base apart from a much larger clone, this may be a read error. V and J are TRBV7-8 and TRBJ2-5; a possible D gene is TRBD1 (6 bases). There are 14 residues in the CDR3. CDR1 SGHVS and CDR2 FQNEAQ come from the germline V gene. The CDR3 protein is CASSLATGQKTQYF. DNA of the CDR3: TGTGCCAGCAGCTTAGCGACAGGCCAAAAGACCCAGTACTTC.

Ten or more counts support this clonotype. The J gene is TRBJ2-3, the V gene TRBV19; D is possibly TRBD2 (6 bases). Germline assignment: CDR1 LNHDA and CDR2 SQIVND (reference sequence). Trimming shortened V by 7 bases and J by 4 bases, and 12 bases separated the two germline ends. This CDR3 has 13 residues. The CDR3 coding sequence is TGTGCCAGTACCTCTGGCGGGGCAGATACGCAGTATTTT. It codes for CASTSGGADTQYF.

The chain employs TRBV4-3 and TRBJ2-1; no clear D gene. CDR1 and CDR2 from the germline V gene are LGHNA and YSLEER. The CDR3 has 13 amino acids. Trimming shortened V by 1 base and J by 8 bases, and 9 bases separated the two germline ends. CDR3 bases: TGCGCCAGCAGCCAAGTTATGGGCGATGAGCAGTTCTTC. Translating gives CASSQVMGDEQFF.

This clonotype was seen ten or more times. The V and J genes are TRBV7-9 and TRBJ2-7, with 11 bases fitting TRBD1. The V and J ends lost 5 bases and 2 bases, in that order; junction bases with no gene match: 5. Germline-derived CDR1 and CDR2 are SEHNR and FQNEAQ (reference sequence). This CDR3 spans 15 amino acids. The CDR3 sequence is CASSHGGQGAYEQYF. As DNA, the CDR3 is TGTGCCAGCAGCCACGGGGGACAGGGGGCCTACGAGCAGTACTTC.

This clonotype was counted a few times. An end of the junction differs from the germline gene, which may be a read error. V gene TRBV12-3 or TRBV12-4 combines with J gene TRBJ1-6; D is unclear. The CDR3 sequence is 16 residues long. The CDR3 here is CASSTSDGPYNSPLRF. The CDR3 coding sequence is TGTGCCAGCTCCACTTCGGACGGCCCCTATAATTCACCCCTCCGCTTT.

A word on this clonotype: A much larger clone lies one base from this, so it may be a read error. This chain links TRBV6-5 with TRBJ2-5, with a possible D match to TRBD2 (6 bases). The germline V gene encodes CDR1 MNHEY and CDR2 SVGAGI. The CDR3 extends over 13 amino acids. Between the trimmed V and J ends, which lost 9 bases and 0 bases, there was a span of 11 bases. The CDR3 is CARTAGHQETQYF. The CDR3 DNA reads TGTGCCAGAACCGCGGGGCACCAAGAGACCCAGTACTTC.

This clonotype turned up a few times. V and J are TRBV4-3 and TRBJ2-7, with 10 bases that match TRBD2. The CDR3 covers 18 residues. Trimming cost V 0 bases and J 0 bases; bases outside gene matches: 8. The V gene's germline CDR1 is LGHNA and CDR2 YSLEER. The DNA for the CDR3 is TGCGCCAGCAGCCAAGAGTGGACTAGCGGAGTTAGCTCCTACGAGCAGTACTTC. The encoded protein is CASSQEWTSGVSSYEQYF.

A word on this clonotype: The junction and the germline gene differ at one end; a read error may be behind it. The V gene is TRBV6-1, the J gene TRBJ2-7, with D unclear. The CDR3 runs 10 residues. The germline V gene encodes CDR1 MNHNS and CDR2 SASEGT. Written as DNA, the CDR3 is TGTGTCAGCAGTGAATACGAGCAGTACTTC. It is translated as CVSSEYEQYF.

This clonotype has at least ten counts. The rearrangement links TRBV20-1 to TRBJ2-7; TRBD1 is a possible D gene (5 bases). The CDR3 has 13 amino acids. Trimming took 0 bases from V and 6 from J, leaving 12 bases between them. The germline V gene encodes CDR1 DFQATT and CDR2 SNEGSKA (reference sequence). CDR3 sequence reads: CSARDGAGSEQYF. The CDR3 DNA follows: TGCAGTGCTAGAGATGGTGCAGGGTCCGAGCAGTACTTC.

CDR3 protein: CSASSQGPFKQYF. The CDR3 region has the DNA TGCAGTGCTAGTTCCCAGGGTCCCTTCAAGCAGTACTTC. The V call is TRBV20-1, the J call TRBJ2-7; tentatively, D is TRBD1 (5 bases). The CDR3 covers 13 residues. Germline V gene data show CDR1 as DFQATT and CDR2 as SNEGSKA (reference sequence). Trimming pared 3 bases from V and 8 bases from J, leaving 17 bases between.

This clonotype was seen at least ten times. This sequence joins TRBV29-1 and TRBJ2-2; no clear D. CDR3 length equals 14 residues. V lost 6 bases to trimming and J lost 0 bases, with 11 bases between them. Germline assignment: CDR1 SQVTM and CDR2 ANQGSEA. CDR3 region: CSVDLTSNTGELFF. CDR3 DNA: TGCAGCGTCGATCTTACATCGAACACCGGGGAGCTGTTTTTT.

This clonotype was observed many times. The chain has TRBV12-3 or TRBV12-4 and TRBJ1-5; weak D call: TRBD1 (5 bases). Trimming removed 6 bases at V and 5 bases at J, with 20 bases between. This CDR3 region has 16 residues. The DNA for the CDR3 is TGTGCCAGCAGCCCCGAATCGGGACGTCGGTATCAGCCCCAGCATTTT. Amino acids: CASSPESGRRYQPQHF.

Concerning this clonotype: This could be a read error, since a much larger clone is one nucleotide away. The chain combines TRBV6-6 with TRBJ2-5; no firm D call. The V end lost 1 base, the J end lost 1 base, and 13 bases lay between the germline ends. Germline V CDR1 and CDR2: MNHNY, SVGAGI (reference sequence). CDR3 length: 16 residues. CDR3 nucleotide sequence: TGTGCCAGCAGTTACTTGCAGGCAAACCCCCAAGAGACCCAGTACTTC. This sequence encodes CASSYLQANPQETQYF.

A note on this clonotype: Given a much more abundant clone one base away, this may be a read error. The V call is TRBV27, the J call TRBJ2-7, with TRBD1 matching over 11 bases. There are 14 residues in the CDR3. Germline V gene lookup returns CDR1 MNHEY and CDR2 SMNVEV (reference sequence). CDR3 sequence: CVSSGQGAFYEQYF. The CDR3 DNA reads as TGTGTCAGCAGCGGACAGGGGGCATTCTACGAGCAGTACTTC.

About this clonotype itself: This may come from a read error, since a much larger clone is one base off. The CDR3 protein is CASSLAVAGGPLKEQFF. The CDR3 DNA follows: TGTGCCAGCAGCTTAGCGGTAGCGGGAGGGCCATTGAAAGAGCAGTTCTTC. This chain joins TRBV7-2 and TRBJ2-1; 11 bases agree with TRBD2. Germline CDR1 SGHTA, CDR2 FQGNSA. Trimming removed 0 bases from V and 10 bases from J; junction bases left unmatched: 11. There are 17 residues in the CDR3.

As for this clonotype: At one end the junction does not follow the germline gene, possibly because of a read error. The chain uses TRBV7-2 and TRBJ2-7; 7 bases are a match to TRBD1. Per germline, CDR1 SGHTA and CDR2 FQGNSA. The CDR3 extends over 16 amino acids. The CDR3 spells CAGSYPLGTADYEQYF. CDR3 nucleotides: TGTGCCGGCAGCTACCCCCTCGGGACAGCTGACTACGAGCAGTACTTC.

This clonotype was counted many times. J is TRBJ2-1 and V is TRBV6-2 or TRBV6-3; D may be TRBD2 (6 bases). This CDR3 has 13 amino acids. The germline V gene encodes CDR1 MNHEY and CDR2 SVGEGT. Trimming removed 5 bases at V and 6 bases at J, with 11 bases between. The CDR3 protein is CASSPTSTNEQFF. The CDR3 bases are TGTGCCAGCAGTCCCACTAGCACCAATGAGCAGTTCTTC.

This clonotype was counted at least ten times. V gene TRBV30 combines with J gene TRBJ2-6; no reliable D call. V lost 0 bases and J 2 bases, leaving 5 bases between the germline ends. This CDR3 region has 14 residues. Germline lookup yields CDR1 GTSNPN and CDR2 SVGIG (reference sequence). The CDR3 DNA reads TGTGCCTGGAGTGTGGCAGCTGGGGCCAACGTCCTGACTTTC. It encodes CAWSVAAGANVLTF.

This clonotype has just a few counts. CDR3 nucleotide sequence: TGTGCCAGCAGTCCCCATCTAACTAGCGGGGGAAAAAATGAGCAGTTCTTC. This gives the protein CASSPHLTSGGKNEQFF. This chain links TRBV27 with TRBJ2-1; 11 nucleotides agree with TRBD2. The CDR3 has 17 residues. CDR1 and CDR2 from the germline V gene are MNHEY and SMNVEV (reference sequence). Trimming took 5 bases from V and 7 from J; bases not matched to a gene: 13.

The chain is built from TRBV5-1 and TRBJ2-7, with no clear D. Germline V gene sequence: CDR1 SGHRS, CDR2 YFSETQ. Trimming cost V 4 bases and J 3 bases, with 11 bases left between them. CDR3 length equals 13 residues. CDR3 coding DNA: TGCGCCAGCAGCACGGATCTGAGCTACGAGCAGTACTTC. Translated, it gives CASSTDLSYEQYF.

In this sample, this clonotype turned up many times. This rearrangement joins TRBV4-1 to TRBJ1-1; 8 positions agree with TRBD1. The J segment lost 4 bases and the V segment lost 4 bases, leaving 8 bases of the junction unmatched. This CDR3 is 15 amino acids long. Germline V gene data show CDR1 as MGHRA and CDR2 as YSYEKL. CDR3 protein: CASSLLDRAGTEAFF. DNA for the CDR3: TGCGCCAGCAGCCTGCTGGACAGGGCGGGCACTGAAGCTTTCTTT.

The chain employs TRBV30 and TRBJ2-5; 10 bases map to TRBD2. CDR3 length equals 16 residues. J gave up 0 bases and V 3 bases, and 7 bases lay outside the gene matches. From germline, CDR1 is GTSNPN and CDR2 SVGIG (reference sequence). For the CDR3, the DNA is TGTGCCTGGAGAGTTAAGACTAGCGGGTACCAAGAGACCCAGTACTTC. Translated: CAWRVKTSGYQETQYF.

A word on this clonotype: Compared with germline, one end of the junction differs, possibly owing to a read error. The V call is TRBV28, the J call TRBJ2-3, with D possibly matching TRBD2 (6 bases). This CDR3 region has 15 residues. Germline assignment: CDR1 MDHEN and CDR2 SYDVKM. CDR3 protein: CANSDFGTFTDTQYF. The CDR3 nucleotides read TGTGCCAACAGTGATTTCGGGACTTTCACAGATACGCAGTATTTT.

V is TRBV3-1 and J is TRBJ2-7; 8 nucleotides align to TRBD2. After removal of 3 bases from V and 2 bases from J, the junction contained 3 bases not matched to a gene. There are 14 residues in the CDR3. CDR1 is LGHDT and CDR2 is YNNKEL in the germline V gene (reference sequence). The CDR3 loop reads CASSQRRGAYEQYF. In DNA form, the CDR3 reads TGTGCCAGCAGCCAGAGGCGGGGGGCCTACGAGCAGTACTTC.

This clonotype was counted many times. The V and J genes are TRBV5-4 and TRBJ1-1; a weak D match, TRBD1 (5 bases). Per germline, CDR1 SGHNT and CDR2 YYREEE (reference sequence). With 5 bases removed from V and 4 bases from J, the gap between germline ends came to 15 bases. The CDR3 loop spans 14 amino acids. CDR3 residues: CASSEQVTGTEAFF. CDR3 nucleotide sequence: TGTGCCAGCAGTGAACAGGTAACGGGCACTGAAGCTTTCTTT.

The chain joins TRBV7-2 to TRBJ2-1; 9 nucleotides match TRBD1. The V gene's germline CDR1 is SGHTA and CDR2 FQGNSA. The CDR3 runs 15 residues. J was trimmed by 4 bases and V by 8 bases; bases with no gene match: 9. The CDR3 DNA reads TGTGCCAGCGGCCCGGACAGGGGAATTTACAATGAGCAGTTCTTC. Its protein product is CASGPDRGIYNEQFF.

This clonotype was found once. In this CDR3 the conserved last residue, phenylalanine or tryptophan, is missing, so a read error is likely. The chain carries TRBV7-9 and TRBJ2-3, with 12 bases aligning to TRBD1. CDR1 and CDR2 from the germline V gene are SEHNR and FQNEAQ (reference sequence). The CDR3 is 16 amino acids. V was pared by 1 base and J by 6 bases, with 5 bases of the junction left unmatched. CDR3 sequence (DNA): TGTGCCAGCAGCTTAGTGGGGGACAGGGGGCCGGATACGCAGTATCTT. Its translation is CASSLVGDRGPDTQYL.

J is TRBJ2-7 and V is TRBV5-1; no clear D. The CDR3 extends over 16 amino acids. Germline V lookup: CDR1 SGHRS, CDR2 YFSETQ. The ends were cut back, 0 bases at V and 3 bases at J, with 16 bases in the middle. For the CDR3, the DNA is TGCGCCAGCAGCTTGGGGGCCCCTCATTATAACTACGAGCAGTACTTC. This gives the protein CASSLGAPHYNYEQYF.

With respect to this clonotype: One junction end disagrees with the germline gene, perhaps due to a read error. The rearrangement uses TRBV19 and TRBJ2-2; the match to TRBD2 covers 7 bases. The CDR3 extends over 16 amino acids. CDR1 and CDR2 (germline): LNHDA, SQIVND (reference sequence). CDR3 DNA sequence: TGTGCCGGTAGTGCCATGGGCGGGAGCTACACCGGGGAGCTGTTTTTT. Protein sequence: CAGSAMGGSYTGELFF.